The clone carrying this T cell receptor (beta chain) has a single count. The antigen is unknown. Other DNA sequences in the same sample also yield this CDR3. The PCR employed 60 Vbeta primers together with 13 Jbeta primers. TCRdb keeps only in-frame clones here, not all; method: immunoSEQ multiplex PCR. This sample has approximately 94,000 clones; over 60% occur once, and the top ten carry 4% to 5.5%. This sample is drawn from a study of cytomegalovirus exposure and HLA in healthy donors. Broader study findings: Among donors in an Asian-associated ancestry cluster, a later analysis reportedly found fewer N-insertions than the roughly 610-donor mean. There were some V segments, including TRBV6-2 and TRBV6-3, excluded as indistinguishable. The listing of 150 to 200 TCR beta chains classed them as cytomegalovirus-associated.

Germline CDR1 reads SGHDT; CDR2 reads YYEEEE. Trimming pared 2 bases from V and 1 base from J, leaving 4 bases between. CDR3 length: 13 residues. The specimen sequenced was PBMCs. V is TRBV5-6 and J is TRBJ1-3, with D hard to call. The TCR comes from a man younger than 40 in good health and CMV-seropositive. In DNA, the CDR3 is TGTGCCAGCAGCTTTAGTTCTGGAAACACCATATATTTT. It translates to CASSFSSGNTIYF.